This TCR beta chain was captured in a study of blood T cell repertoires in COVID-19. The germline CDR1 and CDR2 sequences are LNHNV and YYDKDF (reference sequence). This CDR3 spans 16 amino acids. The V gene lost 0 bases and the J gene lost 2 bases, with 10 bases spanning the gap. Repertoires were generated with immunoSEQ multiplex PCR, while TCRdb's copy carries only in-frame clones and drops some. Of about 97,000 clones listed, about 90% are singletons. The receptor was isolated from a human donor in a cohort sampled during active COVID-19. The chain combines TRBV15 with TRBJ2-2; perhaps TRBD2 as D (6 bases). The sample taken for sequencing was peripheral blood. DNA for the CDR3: TGTGCCACCAGCAGAGAGAGACTAGGAAACACCGGGGAGCTGTTTTTT. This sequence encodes CATSRERLGNTGELFF.